This is a list of T cell receptor beta chains from one sample in a study of memory CD4+ T cells and cytomegalovirus serostatus. Data came from immunoSEQ multiplex PCR; TCRdb stores just in-frame clones and leaves some out. Among some 50,000 clones listed, about 74% were seen once. The sequencing input was memory CD4+ T cells from blood. These receptors were taken from an adult in good health and CMV-seropositive. Both conserved end residues are part of each CDR3.

CASSVLPRFDSSAEAFF	TRBJ1-1	TRBV5-1
CASSVLTSGLGETQYF	TRBJ2-5	TRBV9
CASSLSRQGGYGYTF	TRBJ1-2	TRBV7-9
CASSLGAGGTREQYF	TRBJ2-7	TRBV5-4
CSGGTGDNEQFF	TRBJ2-1	TRBV29-1
CASSLGRVVARDTQYF	TRBJ2-3	TRBV7-2
CASSFLTGTGENTEAFF	TRBJ1-1	TRBV13
CASSQDGTSGNTIYF	TRBJ1-3	TRBV4-3
CASSEGTGYTGELFF	TRBJ2-2	TRBV2
CASSLGLMHGSPLHF	TRBJ1-6	TRBV7-8
CASSLGAGGPQETQYF	TRBJ2-5	TRBV11-3
CASSPQTGEGETQYF	TRBJ2-5	TRBV7-2
CASSLAEDSPLHF	TRBJ1-6	TRBV7-8
CASSKDRENTGELFF	TRBJ2-2	TRBV19
CASSLEVQANYGYTF	TRBJ1-2	TRBV5-5
CASSYIQGVAPTEAFF	TRBJ1-1	TRBV27
CSASGDTQYF	TRBJ2-3	TRBV20-1
CASDRLGNSPLHF	TRBJ1-6	TRBV7-9
CASSLGQGEDTEAFF	TRBJ1-1	TRBV11-3
CASSPELAGGNEQFF	TRBJ2-1	TRBV6-5
CASNQGESTGELFF	TRBJ2-2	TRBV7-2
CASSPLGTGRGKLFF	TRBJ1-4	TRBV18
CASSWRQFSSYNSPLHF	TRBJ1-6	TRBV27
CASSLGVRGGAGEQFF	TRBJ2-1	TRBV7-2
CASRPGVNTEAFF	TRBJ1-1	TRBV6-1
CATGQSTDTQYF	TRBJ2-3	TRBV6-6
CSVVVLIRGGTDTQYF	TRBJ2-3	TRBV29-1
CASMRGTNEKLFF	TRBJ1-4	TRBV19
CASLQDRGSEAFF	TRBJ1-1	TRBV19
CASSEQGAGAYGYTF	TRBJ1-2	TRBV5-4
CASSHPPGLEAYEQYF	TRBJ2-7	TRBV4-1
CASSEGELRSTDTQYF	TRBJ2-3	TRBV2